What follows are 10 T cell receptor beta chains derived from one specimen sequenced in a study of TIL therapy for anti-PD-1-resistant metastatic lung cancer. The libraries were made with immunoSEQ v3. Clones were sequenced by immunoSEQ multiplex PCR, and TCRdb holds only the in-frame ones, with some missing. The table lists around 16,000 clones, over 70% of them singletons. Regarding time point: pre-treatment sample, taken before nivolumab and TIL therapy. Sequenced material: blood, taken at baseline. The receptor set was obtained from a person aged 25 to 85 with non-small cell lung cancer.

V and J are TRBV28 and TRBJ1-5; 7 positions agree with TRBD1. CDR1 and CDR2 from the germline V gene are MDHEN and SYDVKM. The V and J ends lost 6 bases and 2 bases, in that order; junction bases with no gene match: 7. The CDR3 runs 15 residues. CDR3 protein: CASSTGGTGNQPQHF. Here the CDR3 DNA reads TGTGCCAGCAGCACCGGGGGGACAGGCAATCAGCCCCAGCATTTT.

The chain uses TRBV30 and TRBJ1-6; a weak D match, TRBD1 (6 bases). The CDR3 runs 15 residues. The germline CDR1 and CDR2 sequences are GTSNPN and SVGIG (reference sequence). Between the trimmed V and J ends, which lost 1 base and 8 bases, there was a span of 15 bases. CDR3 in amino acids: CAWSASWTAHSPLHF. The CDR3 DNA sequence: TGTGCCTGGAGTGCCAGTTGGACAGCTCATTCACCCCTCCACTTT.

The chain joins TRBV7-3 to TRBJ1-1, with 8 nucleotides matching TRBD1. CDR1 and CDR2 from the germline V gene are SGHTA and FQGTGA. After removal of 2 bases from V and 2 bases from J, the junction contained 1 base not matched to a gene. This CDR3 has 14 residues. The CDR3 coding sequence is TGTGCCAGCAGCTTACAGGGGGCAAACACTGAAGCTTTCTTT. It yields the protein CASSLQGANTEAFF.

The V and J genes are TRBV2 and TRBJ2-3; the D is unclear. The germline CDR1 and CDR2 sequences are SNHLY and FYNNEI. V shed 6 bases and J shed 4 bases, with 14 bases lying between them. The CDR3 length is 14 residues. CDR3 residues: CASRATEYSDTQYF. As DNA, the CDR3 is TGTGCCAGCAGGGCGACGGAATACTCAGATACGCAGTATTTT. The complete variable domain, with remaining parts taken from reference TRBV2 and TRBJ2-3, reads EPEVTQTPSHQVTQMGQEVILRCVPISNHLYFYWYRQILGQKVEFLVSFYNNEISEKSEIFDDQFSVERPDGSNFTLKIRSTKLEDSAMYFCASRATEYSDTQYFGPGTRLTVL.

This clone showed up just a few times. The CDR3 coding sequence is TGTGCCAGCAGCTTAGGAGGTTCCTCTGGAAACACCATATATTTT. This encodes CASSLGGSSGNTIYF. The V and J genes are TRBV7-2 and TRBJ1-3; no firm D call. The CDR3 length is 15 residues. V was clipped by 1 base and J by 0 bases, with 7 bases between them. Looked up from germline, CDR1 is SGHTA and CDR2 is FQGNSA.

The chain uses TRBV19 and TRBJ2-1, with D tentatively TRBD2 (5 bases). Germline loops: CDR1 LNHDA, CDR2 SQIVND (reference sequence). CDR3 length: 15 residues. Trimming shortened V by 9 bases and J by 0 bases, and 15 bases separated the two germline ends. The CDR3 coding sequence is TGTGCCAGCCGTGCCCCAGGAGGCTCCTACAATGAGCAGTTCTTC. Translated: CASRAPGGSYNEQFF.

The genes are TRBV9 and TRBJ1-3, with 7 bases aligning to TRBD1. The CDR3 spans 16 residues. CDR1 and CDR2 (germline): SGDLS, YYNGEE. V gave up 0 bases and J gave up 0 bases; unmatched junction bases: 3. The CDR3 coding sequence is TGTGCCAGCAGCGTAGGGACAGGTAACTCTGGAAACACCATATATTTT. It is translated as CASSVGTGNSGNTIYF.

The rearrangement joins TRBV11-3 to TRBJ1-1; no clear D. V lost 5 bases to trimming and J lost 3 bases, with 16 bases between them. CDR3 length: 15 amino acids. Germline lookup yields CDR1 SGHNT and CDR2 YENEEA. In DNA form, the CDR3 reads TGTGCCAGCAGCCAAGCAGGCGCAGACTACACTGAAGCTTTCTTT. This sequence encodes CASSQAGADYTEAFF.

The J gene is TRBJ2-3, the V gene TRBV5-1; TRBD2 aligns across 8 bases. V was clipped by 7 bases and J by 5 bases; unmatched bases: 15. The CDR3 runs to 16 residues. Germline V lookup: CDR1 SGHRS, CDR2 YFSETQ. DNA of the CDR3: TGCGCCAGCGGGGTCGTCGGCGGGAGGATCAGAGATACGCAGTATTTT. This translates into CASGVVGGRIRDTQYF.

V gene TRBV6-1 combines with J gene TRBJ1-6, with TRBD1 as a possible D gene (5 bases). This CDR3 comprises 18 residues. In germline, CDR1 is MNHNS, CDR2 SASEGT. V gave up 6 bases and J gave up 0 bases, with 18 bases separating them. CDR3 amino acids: CASSERRGRSSYNSPLHF. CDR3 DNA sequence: TGTGCCAGCAGCGAAAGACGGGGACGGAGCTCCTATAATTCACCCCTCCACTTT.